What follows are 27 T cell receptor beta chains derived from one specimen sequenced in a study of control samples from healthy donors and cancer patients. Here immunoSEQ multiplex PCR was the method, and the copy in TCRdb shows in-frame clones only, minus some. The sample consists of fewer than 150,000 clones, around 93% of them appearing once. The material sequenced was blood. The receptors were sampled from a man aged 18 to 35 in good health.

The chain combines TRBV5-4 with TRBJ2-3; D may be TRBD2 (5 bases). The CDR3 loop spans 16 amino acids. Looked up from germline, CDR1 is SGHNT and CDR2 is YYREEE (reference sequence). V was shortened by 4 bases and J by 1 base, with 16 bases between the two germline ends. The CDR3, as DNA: TGTGCCAGCAGCCCAATCTTTCGGGGTGGCACAGATACGCAGTATTTT. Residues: CASSPIFRGGTDTQYF. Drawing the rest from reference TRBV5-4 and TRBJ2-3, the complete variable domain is ETGVTQSPTHLIKTRGQQVTLRCSSQSGHNTVSWYQQALGQGPQFIFQYYREEENGRGNFPPRFSGLQFPNYSSELNVNALELDDSALYLCASSPIFRGGTDTQYFGPGTRLTVL.

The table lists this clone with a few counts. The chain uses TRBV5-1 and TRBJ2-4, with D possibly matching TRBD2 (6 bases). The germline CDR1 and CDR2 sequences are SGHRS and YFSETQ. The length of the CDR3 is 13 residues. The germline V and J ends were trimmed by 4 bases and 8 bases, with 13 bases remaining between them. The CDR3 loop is CASSIPGEDIQYF. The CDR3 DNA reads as TGCGCCAGCAGCATCCCGGGGGAGGACATTCAGTACTTC. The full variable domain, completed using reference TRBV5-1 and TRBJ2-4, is KAGVTQTPRYLIKTRGQQVTLSCSPISGHRSVSWYQQTPGQGLQFLFEYFSETQRNKGNFPGRFSGRQFSNSRSEMNVSTLELGDSALYLCASSIPGEDIQYFGAGTRLSVL.

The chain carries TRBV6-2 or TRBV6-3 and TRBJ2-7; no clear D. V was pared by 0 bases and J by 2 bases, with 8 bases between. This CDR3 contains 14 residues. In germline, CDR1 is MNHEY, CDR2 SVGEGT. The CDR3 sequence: CASSYSSSAYEQYF. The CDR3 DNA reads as TGTGCCAGCAGTTACTCGAGCTCTGCCTACGAGCAGTACTTC.

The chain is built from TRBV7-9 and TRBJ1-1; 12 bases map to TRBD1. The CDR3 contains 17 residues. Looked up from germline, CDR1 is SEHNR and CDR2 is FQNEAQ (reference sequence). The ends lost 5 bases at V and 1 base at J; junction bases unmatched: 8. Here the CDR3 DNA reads TGTGCCAGCAGCGGTCCCGGGACAGGGGGCAGGAACACTGAAGCTTTCTTT. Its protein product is CASSGPGTGGRNTEAFF.

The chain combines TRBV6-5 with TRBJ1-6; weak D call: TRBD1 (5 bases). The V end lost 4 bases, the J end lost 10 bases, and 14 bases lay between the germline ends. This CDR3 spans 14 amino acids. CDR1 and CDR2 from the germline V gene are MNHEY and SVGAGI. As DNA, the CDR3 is TGTGCCAGCAGTTCCGACAGTAGGCTGTCACCCCTCCACTTT. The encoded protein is CASSSDSRLSPLHF.

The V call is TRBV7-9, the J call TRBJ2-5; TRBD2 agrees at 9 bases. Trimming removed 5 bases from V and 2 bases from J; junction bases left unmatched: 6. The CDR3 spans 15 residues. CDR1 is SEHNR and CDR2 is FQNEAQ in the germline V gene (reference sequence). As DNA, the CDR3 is TGTGCCAGCAGCGACCCGCTAGCGGGGCAAGAGACCCAGTACTTC. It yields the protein CASSDPLAGQETQYF.

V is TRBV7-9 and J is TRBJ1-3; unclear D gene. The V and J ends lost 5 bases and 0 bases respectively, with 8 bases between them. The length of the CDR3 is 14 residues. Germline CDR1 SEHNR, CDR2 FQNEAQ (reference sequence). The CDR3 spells CASSLGNSGNTIYF. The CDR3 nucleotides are TGTGCCAGCAGCCTTGGGAACTCTGGAAACACCATATATTTT.

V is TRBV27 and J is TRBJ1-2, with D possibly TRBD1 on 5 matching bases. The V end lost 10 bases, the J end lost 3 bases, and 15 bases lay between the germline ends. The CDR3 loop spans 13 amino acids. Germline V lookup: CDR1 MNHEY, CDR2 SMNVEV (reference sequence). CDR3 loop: CATRTLGDYGYTF. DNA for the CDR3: TGTGCCACCCGGACTTTGGGGGACTATGGCTACACCTTC.

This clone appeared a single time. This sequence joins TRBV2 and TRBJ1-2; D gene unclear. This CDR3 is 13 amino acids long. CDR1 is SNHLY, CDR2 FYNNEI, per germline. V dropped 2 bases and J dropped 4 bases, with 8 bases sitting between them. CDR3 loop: CASSESEGYGYTF. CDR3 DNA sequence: TGTGCCAGCAGTGAATCTGAGGGCTATGGCTACACCTTC.

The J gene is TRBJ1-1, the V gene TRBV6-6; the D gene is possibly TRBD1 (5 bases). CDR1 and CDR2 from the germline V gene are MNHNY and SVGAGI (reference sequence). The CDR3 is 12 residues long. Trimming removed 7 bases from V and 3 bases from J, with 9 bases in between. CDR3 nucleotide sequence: TGTGCCAGCAAAGGGGTGGACACTGAAGCTTTCTTT. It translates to CASKGVDTEAFF.

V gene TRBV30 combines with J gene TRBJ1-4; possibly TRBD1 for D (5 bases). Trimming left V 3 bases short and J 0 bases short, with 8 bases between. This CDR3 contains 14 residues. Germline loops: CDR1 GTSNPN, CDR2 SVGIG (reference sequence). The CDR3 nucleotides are TGTGCCTGGAGAAGGGACGCAACTAATGAAAAACTGTTTTTT. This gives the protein CAWRRDATNEKLFF.

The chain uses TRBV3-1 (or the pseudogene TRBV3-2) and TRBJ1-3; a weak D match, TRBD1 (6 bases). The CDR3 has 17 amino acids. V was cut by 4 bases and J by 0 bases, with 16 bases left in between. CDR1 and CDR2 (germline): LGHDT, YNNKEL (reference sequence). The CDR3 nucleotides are TGTGCCAGCAGCCCGGTAATAGCACAGGGCTCTGGAAACACCATATATTTT. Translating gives CASSPVIAQGSGNTIYF.

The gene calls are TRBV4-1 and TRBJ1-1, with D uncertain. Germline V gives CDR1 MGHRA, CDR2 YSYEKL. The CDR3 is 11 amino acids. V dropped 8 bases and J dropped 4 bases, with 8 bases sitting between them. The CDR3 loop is CASLGSTEAFF. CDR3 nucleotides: TGCGCCAGCCTCGGGAGCACTGAAGCTTTCTTT.

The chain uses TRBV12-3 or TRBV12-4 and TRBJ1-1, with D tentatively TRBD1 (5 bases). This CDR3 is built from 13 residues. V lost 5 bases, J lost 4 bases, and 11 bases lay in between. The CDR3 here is CASSPRQSTEAFF. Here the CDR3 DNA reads TGTGCCAGCAGTCCTAGACAGTCCACTGAAGCTTTCTTT.

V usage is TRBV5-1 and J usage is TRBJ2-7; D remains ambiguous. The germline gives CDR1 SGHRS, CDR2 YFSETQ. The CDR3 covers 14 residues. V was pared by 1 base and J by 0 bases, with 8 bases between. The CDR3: CASSLTIGSYEQYF. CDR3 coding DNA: TGCGCCAGCAGCTTGACCATCGGCTCCTACGAGCAGTACTTC.

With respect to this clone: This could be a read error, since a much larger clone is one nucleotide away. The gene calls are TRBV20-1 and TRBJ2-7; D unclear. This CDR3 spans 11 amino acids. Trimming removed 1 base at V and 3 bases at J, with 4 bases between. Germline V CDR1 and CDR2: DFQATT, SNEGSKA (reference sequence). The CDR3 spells CSARGYYEQYF. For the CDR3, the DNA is TGCAGTGCTAGAGGGTACTACGAGCAGTACTTC.

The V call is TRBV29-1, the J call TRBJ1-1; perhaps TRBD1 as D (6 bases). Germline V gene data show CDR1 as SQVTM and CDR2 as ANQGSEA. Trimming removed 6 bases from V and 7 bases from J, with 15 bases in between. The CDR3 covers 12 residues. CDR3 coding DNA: TGCAGCGTCCCAAAGGGGGGGGGTGAAGCTTTCTTT. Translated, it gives CSVPKGGGEAFF.

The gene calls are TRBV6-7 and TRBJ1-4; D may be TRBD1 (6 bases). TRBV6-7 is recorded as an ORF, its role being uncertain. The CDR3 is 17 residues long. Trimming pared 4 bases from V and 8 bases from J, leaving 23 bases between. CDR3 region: CASSSPRWVKGGEKLFF. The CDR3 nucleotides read TGTGCCAGCAGTTCCCCTCGTTGGGTAAAGGGGGGGGAAAAACTGTTTTTT.

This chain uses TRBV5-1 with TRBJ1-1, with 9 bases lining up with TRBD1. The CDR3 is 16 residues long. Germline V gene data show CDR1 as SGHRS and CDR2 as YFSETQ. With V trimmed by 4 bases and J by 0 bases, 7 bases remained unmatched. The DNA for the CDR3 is TGCGCCAGCAGCCTGGATGGACAGGGGATGAACACTGAAGCTTTCTTT. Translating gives CASSLDGQGMNTEAFF.

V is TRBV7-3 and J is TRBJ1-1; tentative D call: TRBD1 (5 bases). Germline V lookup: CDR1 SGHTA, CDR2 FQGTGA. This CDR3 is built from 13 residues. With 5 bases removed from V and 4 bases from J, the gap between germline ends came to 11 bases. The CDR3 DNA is TGTGCCAGCAGCCACAATACAGGCACTGAAGCTTTCTTT. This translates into CASSHNTGTEAFF.

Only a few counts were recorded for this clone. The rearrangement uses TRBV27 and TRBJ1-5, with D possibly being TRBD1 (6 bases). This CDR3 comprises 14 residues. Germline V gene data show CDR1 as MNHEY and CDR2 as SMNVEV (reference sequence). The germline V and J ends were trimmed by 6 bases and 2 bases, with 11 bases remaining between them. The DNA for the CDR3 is TGTGCCAGCAGCGGGGGCTGGGGCAATCAGCCCCAGCATTTT. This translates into CASSGGWGNQPQHF.

The CDR3 DNA follows: TGTGCCAGCAGCGTCGGGACGGGAGTACCCTACGAGCAGTACTTC. Its protein product is CASSVGTGVPYEQYF. The chain joins TRBV9 to TRBJ2-7; tentatively, D is TRBD2 (6 bases). Trimming pared 2 bases from V and 2 bases from J, leaving 14 bases between. CDR1 is SGDLS, CDR2 YYNGEE, per germline. The CDR3 runs 15 residues.

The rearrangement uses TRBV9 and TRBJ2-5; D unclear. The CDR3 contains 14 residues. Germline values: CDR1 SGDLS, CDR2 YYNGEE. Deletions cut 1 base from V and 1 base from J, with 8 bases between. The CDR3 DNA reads TGTGCCAGCAGCGTAATGGGCACCCAAGAGACCCAGTACTTC. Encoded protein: CASSVMGTQETQYF.

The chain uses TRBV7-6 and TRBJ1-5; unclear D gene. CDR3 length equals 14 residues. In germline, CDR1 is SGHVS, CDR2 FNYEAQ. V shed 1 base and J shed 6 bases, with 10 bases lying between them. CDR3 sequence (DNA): TGTGCCAGCAGCTTAGGGGTTGAAGGTCAGCCCCAGCATTTT. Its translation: CASSLGVEGQPQHF.

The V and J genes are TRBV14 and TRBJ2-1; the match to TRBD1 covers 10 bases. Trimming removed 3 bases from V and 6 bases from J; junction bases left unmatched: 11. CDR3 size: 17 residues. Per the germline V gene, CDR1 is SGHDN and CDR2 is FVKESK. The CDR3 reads CASSHGRGWTGGNEQFF. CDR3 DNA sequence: TGTGCCAGCAGCCACGGCCGTGGCTGGACAGGGGGCAATGAGCAGTTCTTC.

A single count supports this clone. DNA of the CDR3: TGCGCCAGCAGCTTGAACTGGGACAACCCGGGCGAAGACACCATATATTTT. Its translation is CASSLNWDNPGEDTIYF. The V gene is TRBV5-1, the J gene TRBJ1-3, with a possible D match to TRBD1 (6 bases). Germline V lookup: CDR1 SGHRS, CDR2 YFSETQ. V gave up 1 base and J gave up 8 bases, with 22 bases separating them. The CDR3 covers 17 residues.

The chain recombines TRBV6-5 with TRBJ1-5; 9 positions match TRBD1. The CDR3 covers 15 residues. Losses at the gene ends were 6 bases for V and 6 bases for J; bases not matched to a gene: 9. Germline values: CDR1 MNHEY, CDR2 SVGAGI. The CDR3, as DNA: TGTGCCAGCAGCCGGACAGGGGCCGCGGGTCAGCCCCAGCATTTT. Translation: CASSRTGAAGQPQHF.